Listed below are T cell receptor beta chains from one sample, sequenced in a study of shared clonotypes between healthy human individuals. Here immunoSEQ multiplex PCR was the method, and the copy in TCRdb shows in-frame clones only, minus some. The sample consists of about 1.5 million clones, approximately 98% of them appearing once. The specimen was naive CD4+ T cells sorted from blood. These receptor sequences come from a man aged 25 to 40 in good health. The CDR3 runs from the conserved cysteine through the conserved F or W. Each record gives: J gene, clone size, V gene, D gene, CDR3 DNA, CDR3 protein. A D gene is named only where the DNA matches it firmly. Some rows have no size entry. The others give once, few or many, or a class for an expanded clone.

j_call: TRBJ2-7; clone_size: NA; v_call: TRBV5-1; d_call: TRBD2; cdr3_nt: TGCGCCAGCAGCCCGGGACTAGCGGGCTCCTACGAGCAGTACTTC; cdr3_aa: CASSPGLAGSYEQYF
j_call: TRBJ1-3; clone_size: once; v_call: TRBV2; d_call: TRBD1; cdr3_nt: TGTGCCAGCAGTCCCGACAGGGGAGCTGGAAACACCATATATTTT; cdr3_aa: CASSPDRGAGNTIYF
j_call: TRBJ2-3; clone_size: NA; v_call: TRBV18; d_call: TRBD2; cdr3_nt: TGTGCCAGCTCACCGAAGTTAGCGGGAGAAAATACGCAGTATTTT; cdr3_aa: CASSPKLAGENTQYF
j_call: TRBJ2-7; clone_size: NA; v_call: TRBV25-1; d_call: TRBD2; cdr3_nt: TGTGCCAGCAGTGAACAGGGGACTAGCGGAACCTACGAGCAGTACTTC; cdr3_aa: CASSEQGTSGTYEQYF
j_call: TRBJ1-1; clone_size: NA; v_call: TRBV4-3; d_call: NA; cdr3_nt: TGCGCCAGCAGCCAAGATGGGACGAAGAACACTGAAGCTTTCTTT; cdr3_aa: CASSQDGTKNTEAFF
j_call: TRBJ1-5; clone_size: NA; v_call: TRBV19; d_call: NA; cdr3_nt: TGTGCCAGTAGTGGCAACCGGGGTACTAATCAGCCCCAGCATTTT; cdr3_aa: CASSGNRGTNQPQHF
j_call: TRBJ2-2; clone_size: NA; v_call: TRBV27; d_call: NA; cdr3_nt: TGTGCCAGCAGTTTATTTTCCCTCGCCTCGGACACCGGGGAGCTGTTTTTT; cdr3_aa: CASSLFSLASDTGELFF
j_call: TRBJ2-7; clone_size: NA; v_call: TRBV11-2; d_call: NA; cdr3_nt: TGTGCCAGCAGCTTAGCATCAGGTATCGAGCAGTACTTC; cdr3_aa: CASSLASGIEQYF
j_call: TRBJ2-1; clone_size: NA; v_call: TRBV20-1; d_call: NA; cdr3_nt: TGCAGTGCTTCGAGGACCGGCGAGCAGTTCTTC; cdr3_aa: CSASRTGEQFF
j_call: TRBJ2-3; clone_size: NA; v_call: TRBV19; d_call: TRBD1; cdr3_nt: TGTGCCAGTAGTATAGCCGGGGGACAGGGATCTAGCACAGATACGCAGTATTTT; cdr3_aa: CASSIAGGQGSSTDTQYF
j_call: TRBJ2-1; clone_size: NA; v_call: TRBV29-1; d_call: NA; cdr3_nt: TGCAGCGTTGAAGGACAGTACAATGAGCAGTTCTTC; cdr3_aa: CSVEGQYNEQFF
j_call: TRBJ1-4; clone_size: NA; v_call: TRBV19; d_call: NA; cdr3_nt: TGTGCCAGTAGTATATCTCCGGGACCCCGGGGAAAACTGTTTTTT; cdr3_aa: CASSISPGPRGKLFF